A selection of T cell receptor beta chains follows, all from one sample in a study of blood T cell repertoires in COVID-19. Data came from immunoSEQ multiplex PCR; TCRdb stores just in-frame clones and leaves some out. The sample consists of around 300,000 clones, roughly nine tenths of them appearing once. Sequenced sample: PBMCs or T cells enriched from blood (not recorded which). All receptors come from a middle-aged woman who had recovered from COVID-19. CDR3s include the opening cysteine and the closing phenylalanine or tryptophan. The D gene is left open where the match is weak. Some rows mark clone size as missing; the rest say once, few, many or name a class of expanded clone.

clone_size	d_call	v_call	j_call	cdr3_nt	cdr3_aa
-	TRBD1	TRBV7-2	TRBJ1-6	TGTGCCAGCAGCCCAAGAAACAGGGGAGAGAATTCACCCCTCCACTTT	CASSPRNRGENSPLHF
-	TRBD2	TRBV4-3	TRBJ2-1	TGCGCCAGCAGCCAAGGACTAGCGGGAGGAGGTGAGCAGTTCTTC	CASSQGLAGGGEQFF
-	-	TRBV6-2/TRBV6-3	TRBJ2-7	TGTGCCAGCAGTTACTCGTTAGGGGCGGGAAACGAGCAGTACTTC	CASSYSLGAGNEQYF
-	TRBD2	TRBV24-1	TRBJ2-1	TGTGCCACCAGTGATGGGACTAGCGGCCCTAGCAGAAATGAGCAGTTCTTC	CATSDGTSGPSRNEQFF
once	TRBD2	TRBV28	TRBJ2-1	TGTGCCAGCAGACCTAGCGGGAGAGAGAACAATGAGCAGTTCTTC	CASRPSGRENNEQFF
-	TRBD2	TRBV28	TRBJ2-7	TGTGCCAGCAGACTCAAAAGGGTAGGCGGGAGGGCTCTCGAGCAGTACTTC	CASRLKRVGGRALEQYF
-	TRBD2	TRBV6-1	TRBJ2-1	TGTGCCAGCAGTGAAGTGGGACTAGCGGGAGGTATCAATGAGCAGTTCTTC	CASSEVGLAGGINEQFF
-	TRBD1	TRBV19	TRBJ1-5	TGTGCCAGTAGTATAGCAGGGGGCAGGGTACATCAGCCCCAGCATTTT	CASSIAGGRVHQPQHF
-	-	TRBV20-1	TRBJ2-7	TGCAGTGCTATCGAGATATACGAGCAGTACTTC	CSAIEIYEQYF
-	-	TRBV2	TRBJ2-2	TGTGCCAGCAGTGGGGGCGGCTATCGCATAACGGACACCGGGGAGCTGTTTTTT	CASSGGGYRITDTGELFF
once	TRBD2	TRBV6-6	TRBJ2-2	TGTGCCAGCACCAAAGCGGGAGAAAAGGCCGGGGAGCTGTTTTTT	CASTKAGEKAGELFF
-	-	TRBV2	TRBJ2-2	TGTGCCAGCAGTGAAGACGGACTCTACACCGGGGAGCTGTTTTTT	CASSEDGLYTGELFF
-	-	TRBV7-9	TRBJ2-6	TGTGCCAGCAGCCCCCAGGGATCTGGGGCCAACGTCCTGACTTTC	CASSPQGSGANVLTF
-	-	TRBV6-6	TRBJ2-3	TGTGCCAGCAGACCCGGAGGGCCATATACGCAGTATTTT	CASRPGGPYTQYF
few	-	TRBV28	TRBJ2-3	TGTGCCAGCAGTTTACAGGAAGATACGCAGTATTTT	CASSLQEDTQYF
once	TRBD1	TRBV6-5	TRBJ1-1	TGTGCCAGCAGCCCCAGACAGGGGGAAGCTTTCTTT	CASSPRQGEAFF
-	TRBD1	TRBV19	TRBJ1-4	TGTGCCAGTAGTTCCCCCGGGACAGGGGAAGAAAAACTGTTTTTT	CASSSPGTGEEKLFF
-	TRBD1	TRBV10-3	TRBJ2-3	TGTGCCATCAGTGAGGGGACAGGGAGCACAGATACGCAGTATTTT	CAISEGTGSTDTQYF
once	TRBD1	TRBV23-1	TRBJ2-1	TGCGCCAGCAGTCAGCCTCACAAACAGGGGCATGAGCAGTTCTTC	CASSQPHKQGHEQFF
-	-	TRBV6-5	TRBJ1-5	TGTGCCAGCAGCTCTAAGGGGTATCAGCCCCAGCATTTT	CASSSKGYQPQHF
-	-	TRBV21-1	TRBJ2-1	TGTGCCAGCAGCAAAGTTGGAGGCAGGGGAAACGAAAGCTCCTACAATGAGCAGTTCTTC	CASSKVGGRGNESSYNEQFF
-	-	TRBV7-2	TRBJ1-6	TGTGCCAGCAGCGCCGCCGCCAGGGTGAATTCACCCCTCCACTTT	CASSAAARVNSPLHF
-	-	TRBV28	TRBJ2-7	TGTGCCAGCAGTTTGGGTAGCGGATACGAGCAGTACTTC	CASSLGSGYEQYF
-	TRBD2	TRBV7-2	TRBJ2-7	TGTGCCAGCAGCAGAAAGCGGGAGATAACGTACGAGCAGTACTTC	CASSRKREITYEQYF
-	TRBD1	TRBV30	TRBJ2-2	TGTGCTAGCCCGGGACAGGGGAACACCGGGGAGCTGTTTTTT	CASPGQGNTGELFF
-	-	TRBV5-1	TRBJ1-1	TGCGCCAGCAGTAAGGTATCCGGGATTACTGAAGCTTTCTTT	CASSKVSGITEAFF
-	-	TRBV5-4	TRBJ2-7	TGTGCCAGCAGCTTGGCCGCGGGGGAGCAGTACTTC	CASSLAAGEQYF
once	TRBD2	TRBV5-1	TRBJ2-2	TGCGCCAGCAGCTTGATTTTAGCGGGAGACTTCGGCGGGGAGCTGTTTTTT	CASSLILAGDFGGELFF
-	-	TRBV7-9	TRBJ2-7	TGTGCCAGCAGCTTAGGGCCACCACCCCTCGACGAGCAGTACTTC	CASSLGPPPLDEQYF
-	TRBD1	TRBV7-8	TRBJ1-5	TGTGCCAGCAGCCTAAGACAGGGATATCAGCCCCAGCATTTT	CASSLRQGYQPQHF
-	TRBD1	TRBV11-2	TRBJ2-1	TGTGCCAGCAGCTTTACCCAACGTAGACAGGGCGAGCAGTTCTTC	CASSFTQRRQGEQFF
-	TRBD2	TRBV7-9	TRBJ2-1	TGTGCCGGCAGCTTTAGCGGGTCCTACAATGAGCAGTTCTTC	CAGSFSGSYNEQFF
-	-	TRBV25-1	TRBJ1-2	TGTGCCAGCAATCGCGGGGGAGAGGGCGGCGATGGCTACACCTTC	CASNRGGEGGDGYTF
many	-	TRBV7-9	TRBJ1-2	TGTGCCAGCAGCTTTACAGGGTCCTATGGCTACACCTTC	CASSFTGSYGYTF
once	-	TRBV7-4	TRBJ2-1	TGTGCCAGCAGCCCGGTAGCTGGGGGGTTCCCTTGGGATGAGCAGTTCTTC	CASSPVAGGFPWDEQFF
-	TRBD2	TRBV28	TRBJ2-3	TGTGCCAGCAGTTCCCCTAGCGGTTATACGCAGTATTTT	CASSSPSGYTQYF
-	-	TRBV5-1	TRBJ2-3	TGCGCCAGCAGCTTGATTGCGGGAAACACAGATACGCAGTATTTT	CASSLIAGNTDTQYF
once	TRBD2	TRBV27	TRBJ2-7	TGTGCCAGCAGTTTATCGAACCTAGCGGGAGCTGGGGAGCAGTACTTC	CASSLSNLAGAGEQYF
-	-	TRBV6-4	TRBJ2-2	TGTGCCAGCCCCGGGCCCTCAGGGCCCGGGGAGCTGTTTTTT	CASPGPSGPGELFF
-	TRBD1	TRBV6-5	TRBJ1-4	TGTGCCAGCAGCCGGACAGGGGAGCGTGGAAAACTGTTTTTT	CASSRTGERGKLFF
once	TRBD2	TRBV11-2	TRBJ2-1	TGTGCCAGCAGCCTAGCGGGAGGCCTCTACAATGAGCAGTTCTTC	CASSLAGGLYNEQFF
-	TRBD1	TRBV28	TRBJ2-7	TGTGCCAGCAGTTTCACCCACAGGGGGGAGAACTACGAGCAGTACTTC	CASSFTHRGENYEQYF
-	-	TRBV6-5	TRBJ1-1	TGTGCCAGCACGGAGTCACAAACGGCAAACACTGAAGCTTTCTTT	CASTESQTANTEAFF
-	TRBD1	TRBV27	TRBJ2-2	TGTGCCAGCAGTGCCTACAGGGGGCAAAACACCGGGGAGCTGTTTTTT	CASSAYRGQNTGELFF
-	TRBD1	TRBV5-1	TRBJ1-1	TGCGCCAGCAGCCCCCCTTCGACAGGGCATGAAGCTTTCTTT	CASSPPSTGHEAFF
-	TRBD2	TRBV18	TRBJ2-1	TGTGCCAGCGGGCGGGAGAGGGCCTCCAATGAGCAGTTCTTC	CASGRERASNEQFF
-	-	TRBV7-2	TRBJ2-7	TGTGCCAGCAGCCCTGGGGGGGGCCTCTCCTACGAGCAGTACTTC	CASSPGGGLSYEQYF
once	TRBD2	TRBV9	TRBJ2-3	TGTGCCAGCAGCGAGGAGGCAGGACTAGCGGGAACCACAGATACGCAGTATTTT	CASSEEAGLAGTTDTQYF
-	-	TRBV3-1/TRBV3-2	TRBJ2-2	TGTGCCAGCAGCCAATGGATGACACTGAACACCGGGGAGCTGTTTTTT	CASSQWMTLNTGELFF
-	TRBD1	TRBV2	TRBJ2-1	TGTGCCAGCAGTGATTCTAGGACAGGGGCCGGGGGAAGAGACAATGAGCAGTTCTTC	CASSDSRTGAGGRDNEQFF
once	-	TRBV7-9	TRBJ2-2	TGTGCCAGCAGCTTAGGTTCAGGGGCCAACACCGGGGAGCTGTTTTTT	CASSLGSGANTGELFF
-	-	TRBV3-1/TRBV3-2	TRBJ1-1	TGTGCCAGCAGCTTTAGGGACACCTACACTGAAGCTTTCTTT	CASSFRDTYTEAFF
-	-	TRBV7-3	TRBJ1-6	TGTGCCAGCAGCTTCGACGGAGTTAATTCACCCCTCCACTTT	CASSFDGVNSPLHF
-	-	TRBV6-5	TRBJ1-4	TGTGCCAGCAGCATGGGGGCCAGCCCTAATGAAAAACTGTTTTTT	CASSMGASPNEKLFF